A selection of T cell receptor beta chains follows, all from one sample in a study of blood T cell repertoires in COVID-19. Method: immunoSEQ multiplex PCR; TCRdb's copy keeps in-frame clones and lacks some. The table has some 170,000 clones, about 90% seen once. Sequencing was done on a sample of PBMCs or T cells enriched from blood (not recorded which). These TCRs come from a human donor with acute COVID-19. The donor label of this sample is uncertain. CDR3s include the opening cysteine and the closing phenylalanine or tryptophan. A D gene is named only where the DNA matches it firmly. For some rows the clone size is stated as once, few or many, or as a class when expanded; others skip it.

>TRBJ2-5|NA|TRBV14|16|NA
TGTGCCAGCAGCCAAAGTGGGTCAGCGGTCCAAGAGACCCAGTACTTC
CASSQSGSAVQETQYF
>TRBJ1-2|NA|TRBV5-1|14|TRBD1
TGCGCCAGCAGCTCGCCAGGGACAGGGAGCGGCTACACCTTC
CASSSPGTGSGYTF
>TRBJ1-1|NA|TRBV6-5|14|NA
TGTGCCAGCAGCCGGGGACACTCGAACACTGAAGCTTTCTTT
CASSRGHSNTEAFF
>TRBJ1-4|NA|TRBV2|13|TRBD1
TGTGCCACCCAGGACAGGGCCTATGAAAAACTGTTTTTT
CATQDRAYEKLFF
>TRBJ2-2|NA|TRBV19|17|TRBD1
TGTGCCAGTAGTATGGGTCCTGGACAGGGATACACCGGGGAGCTGTTTTTT
CASSMGPGQGYTGELFF
>TRBJ2-2|NA|TRBV5-6|12|NA
TGTGCCAGCAGCCGGGGAACCGGGGAGCTGTTTTTT
CASSRGTGELFF
>TRBJ1-2|NA|TRBV11-2|17|TRBD1
TGTGCCAGCAGCCCCATTACCGGGACAGGGCATAACTATGGCTACACCTTC
CASSPITGTGHNYGYTF
>TRBJ1-3|NA|TRBV19|12|NA
TGTGCCAGTAGTACGCGCAGGGACACCATATATTTT
CASSTRRDTIYF
>TRBJ2-1|NA|TRBV7-2|11|TRBD1
TGTGCCAGCAGCTTAGGGACAGGGCAGTTCTTC
CASSLGTGQFF
>TRBJ1-1|NA|TRBV6-5|12|NA
TGTGCCAGCAGAAGGGGCGGAGAGCAAGCTTTCTTT
CASRRGGEQAFF
>TRBJ1-4|NA|TRBV5-1|15|NA
TGCGCCAGCAGCTCGAAACAGGGTACTAATGAAAAACTGTTTTTT
CASSSKQGTNEKLFF
>TRBJ2-1|NA|TRBV5-5|16|NA
TGTGCCAGCAGCCCCGAGCCCGTCAAACCCTACAATGAGCAGTTCTTC
CASSPEPVKPYNEQFF
>TRBJ2-3|NA|TRBV7-9|16|NA
TGTGCCAGCAGCTTAGGTTTTCGGCAGGGGCAAGATACGCAGTATTTT
CASSLGFRQGQDTQYF
>TRBJ2-1|NA|TRBV7-2|11|NA
TGTGCCAGCAGCCTGAGCTATGAGCAGTTCTTC
CASSLSYEQFF
>TRBJ1-2|NA|TRBV9|14|NA
TGTGCCAGCAGCGTTCAGGGGACCCCCTATGGCTACACCTTC
CASSVQGTPYGYTF
>TRBJ2-5|NA|TRBV5-4|15|TRBD2
TGTGCCAGCAGCAGGACTAGCGGGGGGGCGGAGACCCAGTACTTC
CASSRTSGGAETQYF
>TRBJ2-1|NA|TRBV19|16|TRBD2
TGTGCCAGTAGTATCGGGACTAGCGGGGGAGGCAATGAGCAGTTCTTC
CASSIGTSGGGNEQFF
>TRBJ1-5|NA|TRBV19|14|TRBD1
TGTGCCAGTTCCGGGACAGGGGGCTCCCAGCCCCAGCATTTT
CASSGTGGSQPQHF
>TRBJ1-1|NA|TRBV4-3|14|NA
TGCGCCAGCAGCCAAGAGTCCGGGTATACTGAAGCTTTCTTT
CASSQESGYTEAFF
>TRBJ2-3|NA|TRBV9|16|TRBD2
TGTGCCAGCAGCGTAGAACTAGCGGGGGGGAGAGATACGCAGTATTTT
CASSVELAGGRDTQYF
>TRBJ1-1|once|TRBV2|16|TRBD1
TGTGCCAGCAGTGTCCCGGGACAGGAGACGAACACTGAAGCTTTCTTT
CASSVPGQETNTEAFF
>TRBJ2-1|NA|TRBV5-1|15|NA
TGCGCCAGCAGCTTGGCCCGGGGATCCTACAATGAGCAGTTCTTC
CASSLARGSYNEQFF
>TRBJ1-1|NA|TRBV18|13|NA
TGTGCCAGCTCACTTACAGGGCTCACTGAAGCTTTCTTT
CASSLTGLTEAFF
>TRBJ2-3|NA|TRBV4-2|17|TRBD2
TGTGCCAGCAGCCAAGGAAGCCTAGCGGGGTGGTCAGATACGCAGTATTTT
CASSQGSLAGWSDTQYF
>TRBJ2-3|NA|TRBV9|16|TRBD2
TGTGCCAGCAGCGTAGACCGGGGGGGGATTGCGGATACGCAGTATTTT
CASSVDRGGIADTQYF
>TRBJ2-3|NA|TRBV29-1|14|NA
TGCAGCGTTGAGGGCCAGGGAGGTACAGATACGCAGTATTTT
CSVEGQGGTDTQYF
>TRBJ1-1|NA|TRBV5-4|14|NA
TGTGCCAGCAGCTTGGCCCCCTCCAGGGCTGAAGCTTTCTTT
CASSLAPSRAEAFF
>TRBJ2-7|NA|TRBV7-2|14|TRBD2
TGTGCCAGCAGCTCAGGACTAGCGGGTCACGAGCAGTACTTC
CASSSGLAGHEQYF
>TRBJ1-1|NA|TRBV7-3|14|TRBD1
TGTGCCAGCAGACCTACAGGGGGGAACACTGAAGCTTTCTTT
CASRPTGGNTEAFF
>TRBJ2-1|NA|TRBV27|16|TRBD1
TGTGCCAGCACCTCGTTCGGGGGACAGGACTACAATGAGCAGTTCTTC
CASTSFGGQDYNEQFF
>TRBJ1-1|NA|TRBV6-5|14|NA
TGTGCCAGCCGACCAGACTCTTTGAACACTGAAGCTTTCTTT
CASRPDSLNTEAFF
>TRBJ1-2|NA|TRBV4-1|13|NA
TGCGCCAGCAGCCAAGTTCTGTCCCCTGGCTACACCTTC
CASSQVLSPGYTF
>TRBJ1-1|NA|TRBV18|15|NA
TGTGCCAGCTCACCACTTGGCGGGGTGAACACTGAAGCTTTCTTT
CASSPLGGVNTEAFF
>TRBJ2-5|NA|TRBV5-6|11|NA
TGTGCCAGCAGCTTCCTGGAGACCCAGTACTTC
CASSFLETQYF
>TRBJ1-5|NA|TRBV7-9|19|TRBD1
TGTGCCAGCAGCCACTTAGGCATCCGAGACAGGGGATTGGGACAGCCCCAGCATTTT
CASSHLGIRDRGLGQPQHF
>TRBJ2-5|once|TRBV5-1|14|NA
TGCGCCAGCAGCCGGTTCGACAAGCAGGGGACCCAGTACTTC
CASSRFDKQGTQYF
>TRBJ1-1|NA|TRBV27|15|NA
TGTGCCAGCAGACCTAGGACGGGGGGGGACACTGAAGCTTTCTTT
CASRPRTGGDTEAFF
>TRBJ1-3|NA|TRBV15|16|NA
TGTGCCACCAGCAGAGACCCGGGATTAGGGGGAAACACCATATATTTT
CATSRDPGLGGNTIYF
>TRBJ2-1|NA|TRBV19|16|NA
TGTGCCAGTAGTACCCGGGACTGGAGCTCCTACAATGAGCAGTTCTTC
CASSTRDWSSYNEQFF
>TRBJ2-2|NA|TRBV7-8|11|NA
TGTGCCAGCCGAGGGACCGGGGAGCTGTTTTTT
CASRGTGELFF
>TRBJ1-5|few|TRBV5-3|19|TRBD1
TGTGCCAGAACCCAGGACAGGGGCGAATTACCGAATAGCAATCAGCCCCAGCATTTT
CARTQDRGELPNSNQPQHF
>TRBJ2-2|NA|TRBV5-4|15|TRBD1
TGTGCCAGCAGCTTGCGGGACAGGGGGCACGGGGAGCTGTTTTTT
CASSLRDRGHGELFF